The 8 T cell receptor beta chains below come from one sample, sequenced in a study of T cells in localized non-small cell lung cancer. Measured with immunoSEQ multiplex PCR; TCRdb has only the in-frame clones, and not every one. The table has about 40,000 clones, about 88% seen once; the top ten hold approximately 3.5%. The sequenced sample was peripheral blood, obtained before any cancer treatment. Receptor source: a man aged 18 to 50 with stage I lung adenocarcinoma.

Comment on this clone: One end of the junction is discordant with germline, which a read error may explain. The sample has other DNA sequences that encode this CDR3 too. V usage is TRBV5-1 and J usage is TRBJ2-7; 8 bases align to TRBD1. Germline V CDR1 and CDR2: SGHRS, YFSETQ. The CDR3 has 15 residues. CDR3 nucleotides: TGCGCCAGCAGCTTGGATTACAGGGGGACCTACGAGCAATACTTC. Its protein product is CASSLDYRGTYEQYF.

V and J are TRBV4-3 and TRBJ1-2, with D maybe TRBD1 (6 bases). Germline CDR1 is LGHNA and CDR2 is YSLEER. V was cut by 2 bases and J by 4 bases, with 11 bases left in between. The CDR3 consists of 14 residues. CDR3: CASSQRTVSYGYTF. In DNA form, the CDR3 reads TGCGCCAGCAGCCAAAGGACAGTAAGCTATGGCTACACCTTC.

V usage is TRBV6-1 and J usage is TRBJ1-6; the match to TRBD1 covers 7 bases. V dropped 1 base and J dropped 9; count of bases not matched to a gene: 6. Per germline, CDR1 MNHNS and CDR2 SASEGT. The CDR3 runs 15 residues. CDR3 sequence reads: CASSEVPQGSSPLHF. DNA of the CDR3: TGTGCCAGCAGTGAAGTACCACAGGGGAGTTCACCCCTCCACTTT.

J is TRBJ1-2 and V is TRBV30; weak D call: TRBD1 (5 bases). In germline, CDR1 is GTSNPN, CDR2 SVGIG (reference sequence). The CDR3 has 11 amino acids. Trimming removed 8 bases at V and 4 bases at J, with 11 bases between. The CDR3 DNA follows: TGTGCCCGGACATCGACCTATGGCTACACCTTC. This encodes CARTSTYGYTF.

This chain joins TRBV5-1 and TRBJ2-7, with D possibly TRBD2 on 6 matching bases. The CDR3 runs to 11 residues. V shed 8 bases and J shed 7 bases, with 13 bases lying between them. Germline CDR1 SGHRS, CDR2 YFSETQ. The DNA for the CDR3 is TGCGCCAGTCGCCGGGCGGGGGAGCAGTACTTC. Protein product: CASRRAGEQYF. Supplemented by reference TRBV5-1 and TRBJ2-7, the full variable domain reads KAGVTQTPRYLIKTRGQQVTLSCSPISGHRSVSWYQQTPGQGLQFLFEYFSETQRNKGNFPGRFSGRQFSNSRSEMNVSTLELGDSALYLCASRRAGEQYFGPGTRLTVT.

This chain uses TRBV5-1 with TRBJ1-3; D gene uncertain. V shed 4 bases and J shed 7 bases, with 12 bases lying between them. The CDR3 runs to 13 residues. From germline, CDR1 is SGHRS and CDR2 YFSETQ. Here the CDR3 DNA reads TGCGCCAGCAGCCTGGAGGCAGCGAACACCATATATTTT. Translated: CASSLEAANTIYF.

J is TRBJ2-3 and V is TRBV7-9; 8 nucleotides align to TRBD2. This CDR3 has 16 residues. Looked up from germline, CDR1 is SEHNR and CDR2 is FQNEAQ (reference sequence). Trimming cost V 5 bases and J 0 bases; bases outside gene matches: 7. The CDR3 bases are TGTGCCAGCAGCCCCAATAGCGGGGTAAGCACAGATACGCAGTATTTT. Translated: CASSPNSGVSTDTQYF. The whole variable domain, remainder taken from reference TRBV7-9 and TRBJ2-3, is DTGVSQNPRHKITKRGQNVTFRCDPISEHNRLYWYRQTLGQGPEFLTYFQNEAQLEKSRLLSDRFSAERPKGSFSTLEIQRTEQGDSAMYLCASSPNSGVSTDTQYFGPGTRLTVL.

The V and J genes are TRBV2 and TRBJ2-2, with 10 bases fitting TRBD2. This CDR3 has 15 residues. Trimming took 4 bases from V and 6 from J; bases not matched to a gene: 5. Germline loops: CDR1 SNHLY, CDR2 FYNNEI. As DNA, the CDR3 is TGTGCCAGCAGTGTGGCTAGCGGGGGCGCCGGGGAGCTGTTTTTT. Translation gives CASSVASGGAGELFF.